This T cell receptor (beta chain) originates from a study of T cells in Graves' hyperthyroidism and ophthalmopathy. The CDR3 runs 16 residues. The junction had 4 bases not matched to a gene; V was cut back by 6 bases and J by 2 bases. Germline CDR1 and CDR2: ENHRY and SYGVKD. The PBMCs were sourced from fresh peripheral blood (about 10 ml). RNA transcripts were the template for amplifying TCR beta CDR3 regions. The TCR CDR3 first-round RT-PCR relied on the HTBI primer set. TCRdb reprocessed the multiplex PCR reads with MiXCR, giving one entry per CDR3 protein. Seen here are around 690,000 distinct CDR3 sequences, around 15% observed once, and the top ten hold roughly 15%.

This sequence originates from a man over 45 with Graves' hyperthyroidism. Sequencing used blood. The chain recombines TRBV10-3 with TRBJ2-3; 14 nucleotides agree with TRBD2. CDR3 protein: CAIRPGLAGVTDTQYF. The CDR3, as DNA: TGTGCCATCAGACCGGGACTAGCGGGAGTCACAGATACGCAGTATTTT.